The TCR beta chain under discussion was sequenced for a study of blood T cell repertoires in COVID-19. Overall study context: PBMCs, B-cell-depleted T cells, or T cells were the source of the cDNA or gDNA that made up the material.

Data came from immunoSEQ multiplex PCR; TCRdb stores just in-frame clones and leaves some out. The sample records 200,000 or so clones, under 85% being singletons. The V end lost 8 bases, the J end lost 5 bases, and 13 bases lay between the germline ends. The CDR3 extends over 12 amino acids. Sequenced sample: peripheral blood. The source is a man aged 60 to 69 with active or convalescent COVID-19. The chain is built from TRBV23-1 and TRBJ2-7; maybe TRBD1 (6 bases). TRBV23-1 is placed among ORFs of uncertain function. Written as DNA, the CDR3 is TGCGCCAGCCGAGGACAGCGCGACGAGCAGTACTTC. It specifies CASRGQRDEQYF.